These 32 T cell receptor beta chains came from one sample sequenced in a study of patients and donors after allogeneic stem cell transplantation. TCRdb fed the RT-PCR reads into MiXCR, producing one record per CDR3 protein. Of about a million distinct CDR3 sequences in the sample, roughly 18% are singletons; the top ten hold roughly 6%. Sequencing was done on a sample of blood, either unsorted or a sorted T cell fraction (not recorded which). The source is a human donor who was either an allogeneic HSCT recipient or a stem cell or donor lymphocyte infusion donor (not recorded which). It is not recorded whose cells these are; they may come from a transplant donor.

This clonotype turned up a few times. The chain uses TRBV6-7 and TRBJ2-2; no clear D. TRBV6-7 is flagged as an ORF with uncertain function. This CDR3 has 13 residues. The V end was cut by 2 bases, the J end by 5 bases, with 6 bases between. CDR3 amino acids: CASSYVQTGELFF. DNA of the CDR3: TGTGCCAGCAGTTACGTTCAAACCGGGGAGCTGTTTTTT.

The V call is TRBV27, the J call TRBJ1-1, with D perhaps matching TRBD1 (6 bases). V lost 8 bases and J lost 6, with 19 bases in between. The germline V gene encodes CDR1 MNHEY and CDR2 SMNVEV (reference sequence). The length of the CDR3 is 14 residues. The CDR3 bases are TGTGCCAGCTCGAAGCAGGGGTTCGGCGCTGAAGCTTTCTTT. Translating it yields CASSKQGFGAEAFF.

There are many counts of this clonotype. The CDR3 is CASSSGFGQYF. As DNA, the CDR3 is TGTGCCAGCAGTTCAGGTTTCGGGCAGTACTTC. The chain uses TRBV6-5 and TRBJ2-7, with D unclear. Germline V gives CDR1 MNHEY, CDR2 SVGAGI. The V end lost 4 bases, the J end lost 9 bases, and 10 bases lay between the germline ends. CDR3 size: 11 residues.

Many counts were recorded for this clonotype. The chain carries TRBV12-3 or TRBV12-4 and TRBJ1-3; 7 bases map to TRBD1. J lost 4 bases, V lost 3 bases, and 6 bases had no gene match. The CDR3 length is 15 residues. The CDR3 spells CASSLRQGAGNTIYF. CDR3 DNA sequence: TGTGCCAGCAGTTTGAGACAGGGTGCCGGAAACACCATATATTTT.

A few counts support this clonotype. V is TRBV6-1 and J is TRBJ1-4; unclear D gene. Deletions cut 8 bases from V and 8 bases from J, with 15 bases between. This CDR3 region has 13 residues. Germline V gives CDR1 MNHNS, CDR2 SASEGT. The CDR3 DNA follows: TGTGCCAGCGGTACTGACCTTCGGGAAAAACTGTTTTTT. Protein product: CASGTDLREKLFF.

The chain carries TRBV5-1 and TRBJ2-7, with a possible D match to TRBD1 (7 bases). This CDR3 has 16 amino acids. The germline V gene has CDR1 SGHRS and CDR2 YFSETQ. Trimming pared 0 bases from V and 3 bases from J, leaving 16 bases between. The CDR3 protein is CASSLEGGTDGYEQYF. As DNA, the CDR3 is TGCGCCAGCAGCTTGGAAGGGGGGACAGATGGCTACGAGCAGTACTTC.

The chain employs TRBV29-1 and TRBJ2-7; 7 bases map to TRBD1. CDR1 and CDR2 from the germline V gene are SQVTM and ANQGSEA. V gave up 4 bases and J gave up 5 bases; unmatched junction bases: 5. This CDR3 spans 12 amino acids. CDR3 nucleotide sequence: TGCAGCGTTGTGTGGCAGGGGGACGAGCAGTACTTC. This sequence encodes CSVVWQGDEQYF.

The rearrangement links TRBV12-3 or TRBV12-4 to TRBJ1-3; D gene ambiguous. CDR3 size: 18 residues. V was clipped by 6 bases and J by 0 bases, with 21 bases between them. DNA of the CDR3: TGTGCCAGCAGAGTCCTTAGAATTCTTACCATCTCTGGAAACACCATATATTTT. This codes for CASRVLRILTISGNTIYF.

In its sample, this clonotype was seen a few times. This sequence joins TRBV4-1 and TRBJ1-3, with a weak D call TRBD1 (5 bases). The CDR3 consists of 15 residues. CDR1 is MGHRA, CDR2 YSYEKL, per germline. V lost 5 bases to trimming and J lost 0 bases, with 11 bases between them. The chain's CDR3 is CASSFPGSSGNTIYF. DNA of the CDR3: TGCGCCAGCAGCTTCCCAGGGTCCTCTGGAAACACCATATATTTT.

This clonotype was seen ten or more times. CDR3 sequence reads: CASSEGTDTQYF. The CDR3 DNA reads TGTGCCAGCAGTGAGGGAACAGATACGCAGTATTTT. The chain is built from TRBV6-1 and TRBJ2-3; D is unresolved. The CDR3 has 12 residues. Trimming pared 3 bases from V and 3 bases from J, leaving 4 bases between. Germline V CDR1 and CDR2: MNHNS, SASEGT.

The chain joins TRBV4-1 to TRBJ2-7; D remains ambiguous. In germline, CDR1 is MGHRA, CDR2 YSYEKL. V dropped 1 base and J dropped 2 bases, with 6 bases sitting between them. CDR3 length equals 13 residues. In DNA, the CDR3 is TGCGCCAGCAGCCAAGTTATGGCCTACGAGCAGTACTTC. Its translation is CASSQVMAYEQYF.

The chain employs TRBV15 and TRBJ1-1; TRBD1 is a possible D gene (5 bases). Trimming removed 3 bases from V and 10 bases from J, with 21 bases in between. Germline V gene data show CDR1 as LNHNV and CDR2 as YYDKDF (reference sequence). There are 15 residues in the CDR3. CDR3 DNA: TGTGCCACCAGCAGCTCCTTGGGGCCTGAAGGCGCAGCTTTCTTT. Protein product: CATSSSLGPEGAAFF.

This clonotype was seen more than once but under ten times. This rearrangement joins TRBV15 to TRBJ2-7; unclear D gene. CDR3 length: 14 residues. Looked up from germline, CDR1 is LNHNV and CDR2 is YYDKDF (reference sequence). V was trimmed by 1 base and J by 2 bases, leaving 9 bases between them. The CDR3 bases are TGTGCCACCAGCAGAGGACTGGTAGCCTACGAGCAGTACTTC. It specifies CATSRGLVAYEQYF.

CDR3 coding DNA: TGTGCCAGCAGTTTAGGATACAGGGGGTCCTATGGCTACACCTTC. This codes for CASSLGYRGSYGYTF. The genes are TRBV12-3 or TRBV12-4 and TRBJ1-2; 8 nucleotides match TRBD1. This CDR3 has 15 residues. The V and J ends lost 1 base and 4 bases, in that order; junction bases with no gene match: 5.

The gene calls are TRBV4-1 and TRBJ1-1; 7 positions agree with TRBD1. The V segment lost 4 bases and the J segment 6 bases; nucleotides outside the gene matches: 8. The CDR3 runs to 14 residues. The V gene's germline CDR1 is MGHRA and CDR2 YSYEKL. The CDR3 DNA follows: TGCGCCAGCAGCCCCCAGACAGGGTTAGCTGAAGCTTTCTTT. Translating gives CASSPQTGLAEAFF.

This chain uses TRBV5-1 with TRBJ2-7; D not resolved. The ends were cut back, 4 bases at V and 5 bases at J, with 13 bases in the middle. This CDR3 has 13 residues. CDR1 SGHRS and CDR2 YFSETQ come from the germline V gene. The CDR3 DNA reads TGCGCCAGCAGCCCACTGTCCCCCCACGAGCAGTACTTC. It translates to CASSPLSPHEQYF.

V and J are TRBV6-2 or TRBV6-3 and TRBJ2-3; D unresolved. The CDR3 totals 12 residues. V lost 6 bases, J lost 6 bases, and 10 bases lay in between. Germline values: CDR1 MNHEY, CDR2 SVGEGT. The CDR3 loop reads CASSLFRDTQYF. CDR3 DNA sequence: TGTGCCAGCAGCCTATTCCGGGATACGCAGTATTTT.

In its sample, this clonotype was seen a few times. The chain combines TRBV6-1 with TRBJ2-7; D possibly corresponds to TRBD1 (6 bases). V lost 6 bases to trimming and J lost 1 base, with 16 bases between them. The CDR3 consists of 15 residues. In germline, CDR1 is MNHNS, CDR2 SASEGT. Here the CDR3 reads CASSILKTGSYEQYF. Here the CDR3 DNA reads TGTGCCAGCAGCATACTCAAGACAGGATCCTACGAGCAGTACTTC.

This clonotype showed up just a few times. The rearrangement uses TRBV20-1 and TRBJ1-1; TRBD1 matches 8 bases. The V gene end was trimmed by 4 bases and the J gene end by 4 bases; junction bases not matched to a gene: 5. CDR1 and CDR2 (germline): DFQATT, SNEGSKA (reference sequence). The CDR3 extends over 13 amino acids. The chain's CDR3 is CSAKLDRGTEAFF. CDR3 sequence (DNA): TGCAGTGCTAAGCTAGACAGGGGCACTGAAGCTTTCTTT.

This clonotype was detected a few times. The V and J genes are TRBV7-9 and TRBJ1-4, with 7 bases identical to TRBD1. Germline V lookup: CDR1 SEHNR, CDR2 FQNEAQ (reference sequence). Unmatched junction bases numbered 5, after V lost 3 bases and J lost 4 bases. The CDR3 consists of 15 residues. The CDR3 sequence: CASSFGTARNEKLFF. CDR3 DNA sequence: TGTGCCAGCAGCTTCGGGACAGCCCGTAATGAAAAACTGTTTTTT.

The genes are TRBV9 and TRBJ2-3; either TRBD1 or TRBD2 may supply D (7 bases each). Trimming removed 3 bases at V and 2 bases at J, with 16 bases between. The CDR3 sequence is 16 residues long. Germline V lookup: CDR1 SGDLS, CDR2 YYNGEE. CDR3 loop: CASSARGDRNTDTQYF. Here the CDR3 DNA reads TGTGCCAGCAGCGCTCGGGGGGACAGAAACACAGATACGCAGTATTTT. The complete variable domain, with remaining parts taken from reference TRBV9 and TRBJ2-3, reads DSGVTQTPKHLITATGQRVTLRCSPRSGDLSVYWYQQSLDQGLQFLIQYYNGEERAKGNILERFSAQQFPDLHSELNLSSLELGDSALYFCASSARGDRNTDTQYFGPGTRLTVL.

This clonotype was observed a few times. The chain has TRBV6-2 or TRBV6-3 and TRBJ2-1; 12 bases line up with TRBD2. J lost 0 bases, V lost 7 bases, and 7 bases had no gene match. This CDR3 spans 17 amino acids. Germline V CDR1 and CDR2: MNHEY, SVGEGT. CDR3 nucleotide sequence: TGTGCCAGCATCGGGACTAGCGGGTCGAGCTCCTACAATGAGCAGTTCTTC. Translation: CASIGTSGSSSYNEQFF.

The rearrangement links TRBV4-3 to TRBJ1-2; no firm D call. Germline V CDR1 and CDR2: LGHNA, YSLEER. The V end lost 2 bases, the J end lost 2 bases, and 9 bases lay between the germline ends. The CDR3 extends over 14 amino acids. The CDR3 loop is CASSQSVINYGYTF. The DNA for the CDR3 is TGCGCCAGCAGCCAATCAGTCATAAACTATGGCTACACCTTC.

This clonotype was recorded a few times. CDR3 DNA sequence: TGTGCCAGCAGCTTAGCCCTCTGGGGGGACGGGGAGCTGTTTTTT. Protein product: CASSLALWGDGELFF. The gene calls are TRBV7-8 and TRBJ2-2; a weak D match, TRBD2 (6 bases). Germline V gives CDR1 SGHVS, CDR2 FQNEAQ. The CDR3 has 15 amino acids. The V gene lost 0 bases and the J gene lost 7 bases, with 12 bases spanning the gap. The entire variable domain, with the rest obtained from reference TRBV7-8 and TRBJ2-2, is as follows: GAGVSQSPRYKVAKRGQDVALRCDPISGHVSLFWYQQALGQGPEFLTYFQNEAQLDKSGLPSDRFFAERPEGSVSTLKIQRTQQEDSAVYLCASSLALWGDGELFFGEGSRLTVL.

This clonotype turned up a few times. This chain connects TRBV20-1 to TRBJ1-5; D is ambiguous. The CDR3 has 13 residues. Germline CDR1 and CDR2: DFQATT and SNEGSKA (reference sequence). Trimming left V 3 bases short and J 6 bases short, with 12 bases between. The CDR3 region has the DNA TGCAGTGCTAGTCACGGTTCGAGTCAGCCCCAGCATTTT. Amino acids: CSASHGSSQPQHF.

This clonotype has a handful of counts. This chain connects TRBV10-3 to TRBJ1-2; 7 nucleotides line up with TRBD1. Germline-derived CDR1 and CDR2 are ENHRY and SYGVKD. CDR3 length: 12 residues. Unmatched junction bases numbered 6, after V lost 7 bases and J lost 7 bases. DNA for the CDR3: TGTGCCATCACCTCGAACAGGGGTGGCTACACCTTC. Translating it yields CAITSNRGGYTF.

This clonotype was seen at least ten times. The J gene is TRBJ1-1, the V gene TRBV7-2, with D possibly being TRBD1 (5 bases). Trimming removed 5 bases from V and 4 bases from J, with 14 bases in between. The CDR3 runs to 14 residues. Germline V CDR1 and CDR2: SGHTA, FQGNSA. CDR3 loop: CASSPGTATTEAFF. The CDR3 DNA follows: TGTGCCAGCAGCCCGGGGACGGCTACCACTGAAGCTTTCTTT.

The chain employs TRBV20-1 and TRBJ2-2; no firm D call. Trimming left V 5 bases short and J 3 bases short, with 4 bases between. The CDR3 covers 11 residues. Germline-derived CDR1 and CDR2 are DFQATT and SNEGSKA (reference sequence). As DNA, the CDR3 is TGCAGTGCTTCCTACACCGGGGAGCTGTTTTTT. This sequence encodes CSASYTGELFF.

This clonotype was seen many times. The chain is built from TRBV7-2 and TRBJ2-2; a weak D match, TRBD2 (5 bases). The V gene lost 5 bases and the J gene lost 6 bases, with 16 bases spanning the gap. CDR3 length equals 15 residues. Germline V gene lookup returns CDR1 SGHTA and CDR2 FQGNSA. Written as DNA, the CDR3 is TGTGCCAGCAGCCAAGGTTTAGCGCCATCCGGGGAGCTGTTTTTT. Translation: CASSQGLAPSGELFF.

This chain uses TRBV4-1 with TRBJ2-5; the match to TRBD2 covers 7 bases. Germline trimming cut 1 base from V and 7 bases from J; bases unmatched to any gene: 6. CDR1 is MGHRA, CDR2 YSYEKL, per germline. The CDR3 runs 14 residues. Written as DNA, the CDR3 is TGCGCCAGCAGCCAAGGGGCGACTAGCTCGACCCAGTACTTC. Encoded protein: CASSQGATSSTQYF.

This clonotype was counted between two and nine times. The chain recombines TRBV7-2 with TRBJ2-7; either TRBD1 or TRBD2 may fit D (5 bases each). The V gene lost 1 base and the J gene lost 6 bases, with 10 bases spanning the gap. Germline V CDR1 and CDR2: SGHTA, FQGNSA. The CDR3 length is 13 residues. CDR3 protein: CASSLGGSLEQYF. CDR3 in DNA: TGTGCCAGCAGCTTAGGGGGGAGCCTCGAGCAGTACTTC.

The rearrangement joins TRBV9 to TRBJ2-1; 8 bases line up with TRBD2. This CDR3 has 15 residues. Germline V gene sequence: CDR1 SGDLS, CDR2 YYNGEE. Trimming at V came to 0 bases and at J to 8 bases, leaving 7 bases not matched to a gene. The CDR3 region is CASSVELAGPHEQFF. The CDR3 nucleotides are TGTGCCAGCAGCGTAGAGCTAGCGGGCCCCCATGAGCAGTTCTTC.